The clone carrying this T cell receptor beta chain was counted many times. Antigen unknown. MiXCR, applied by TCRdb to the 5' RACE reads, yields one record per CDR3 protein. The data contain hundreds of thousands of distinct CDR3 sequences, roughly an eighth of them seen just once; the ten biggest clones take up just over 7%. The data were taken from a study of identical twins. Whole-study results and caveats: Fewer insertions marked abundant cord blood beta clonotypes; young adult naive trended weakly, memory not at all.

Donors were all healthy Caucasians. This sample also appeared in a second study, on yellow fever vaccine responses in identical twins. Per that paper: Twins reportedly mounted vaccine T cell responses that seemed partly convergent, partly personalized.

The source of this sequence is a woman under 30 in good health. Input material: CD8+ T cells sorted from blood.

Here the CDR3 reads CASSVEGGEQYF. In DNA, the CDR3 is TGTGCCAGCAGCGTAGAAGGGGGTGAGCAGTACTTC. The chain combines TRBV9 with TRBJ2-7, with D tentatively TRBD1 (6 bases). This CDR3 has 12 residues. Trimming stripped 0 bases from V and 7 bases from J, with 8 bases between. Germline values: CDR1 SGDLS, CDR2 YYNGEE.